This T cell receptor (beta chain) was identified in a study of STAT3 mutations in large granular lymphocyte leukemia. Whole-study findings and limits: Every T-LGLL patient had at least one immunodominant TCRbeta clonotype.

With 7 bases removed from V and 4 bases from J, the gap between germline ends came to 13 bases. The CDR3 has 13 residues. Germline assignment: CDR1 MNHNY and CDR2 SVGAGI (reference sequence). Comments on this clone: Its antigen remains unknown.

TCRdb keeps only in-frame clones here, not all; method: immunoSEQ multiplex PCR. The sample lists about 39,000 clones; about 81% were seen once. This clonotype originated in a human donor with T large granular lymphocyte leukemia. Some clones in this sample may be carry-over from other donors' samples. The chain has TRBV6-6 and TRBJ1-2, with D possibly TRBD1 on 5 matching bases. The sequencing sample was made of PBMCs. The chain's CDR3 is CASTHEGPYGYTF. CDR3 DNA: TGTGCCAGCACCCACGAGGGACCCTATGGCTACACCTTC.